This passage covers 20 T cell receptor beta chains from one sample sequenced in a study of T cell responses to AZD1222 COVID-19 vaccine. The protocol was immunoSEQ multiplex PCR, while the TCRdb copy is restricted to in-frame clones and leaves out a portion. Here the sample spans about 83,000 clones, about 84% being singletons. The material was peripheral blood, obtained on day 0 of AZD1222 vaccination. All receptors come from an adult in good health.

The chain recombines TRBV7-9 with TRBJ2-1; the match to TRBD2 covers 10 bases. Unmatched junction bases numbered 8, after V lost 1 base and J lost 5 bases. CDR3 size: 17 residues. Germline-derived CDR1 and CDR2 are SEHNR and FQNEAQ (reference sequence). The CDR3 coding sequence is TGTGCCAGCAGCTTAGATCGTAGCGGGAGGTACCACAATGAGCAGTTCTTC. As protein: CASSLDRSGRYHNEQFF. Based on the CDR3 plus reference TRBV7-9 and TRBJ2-1, the full variable domain is DTGVSQNPRHKITKRGQNVTFRCDPISEHNRLYWYRQTLGQGPEFLTYFQNEAQLEKSRLLSDRFSAERPKGSFSTLEIQRTEQGDSAMYLCASSLDRSGRYHNEQFFGPGTRLTVL.

This rearrangement joins TRBV3-1 (or the pseudogene TRBV3-2) to TRBJ1-4, with a weak D call TRBD1 (5 bases). There are 16 residues in the CDR3. Germline values: CDR1 LGHDT, CDR2 YNNKEL (reference sequence). Trimming took 3 bases from V and 4 from J, leaving 15 bases between them. CDR3 in amino acids: CASSQELRGLNEKLFF. The CDR3 DNA is TGTGCCAGCAGCCAGGAATTAAGGGGCCTTAATGAAAAACTGTTTTTT.

This clone was detected only once. The rearrangement links TRBV2 to TRBJ2-2; D remains unclear. V was trimmed by 7 bases and J by 1 base, leaving 4 bases between them. Germline V lookup: CDR1 SNHLY, CDR2 FYNNEI. This CDR3 spans 12 amino acids. The CDR3, as DNA: TGTGCCAGCACCCTGAACACCGGGGAGCTGTTTTTT. Its translation: CASTLNTGELFF. The full variable domain, its missing parts supplied by reference TRBV2 and TRBJ2-2, is EPEVTQTPSHQVTQMGQEVILRCVPISNHLYFYWYRQILGQKVEFLVSFYNNEISEKSEIFDDQFSVERPDGSNFTLKIRSTKLEDSAMYFCASTLNTGELFFGEGSRLTVL.

The chain employs TRBV30 and TRBJ2-7; D is unclear. This CDR3 region has 11 residues. Germline V gene sequence: CDR1 GTSNPN, CDR2 SVGIG (reference sequence). V lost 0 bases and J 4 bases, leaving 4 bases between the germline ends. CDR3 DNA: TGTGCCTGGAGTGTGAAGTACGAGCAGTACTTC. As protein: CAWSVKYEQYF.

The chain is built from TRBV6-2 or TRBV6-3 and TRBJ2-1, with 7 bases aligning to TRBD1. The CDR3 has 12 residues. Germline V lookup: CDR1 MNHEY, CDR2 SVGEGT. J gave up 15 bases and V 2 bases, and 7 bases lay outside the gene matches. The CDR3 here is CASSYPGSGGFF. The CDR3, as DNA: TGTGCCAGCAGTTACCCAGGGTCAGGGGGGTTCTTC.

This clone was seen a handful of times. The chain joins TRBV10-3 to TRBJ1-5; 7 nucleotides match TRBD1. CDR1 ENHRY and CDR2 SYGVKD come from the germline V gene. Losses at the gene ends were 0 bases for V and 4 bases for J; bases not matched to a gene: 3. The CDR3 is made up of 15 amino acids. Here the CDR3 DNA reads TGTGCCATCAGTGAGTCAGGGGGCTTTAATCAGCCCCAGCATTTT. Its protein is CAISESGGFNQPQHF.

The chain has TRBV4-2 and TRBJ1-6, with D perhaps matching TRBD1 (6 bases). Trimming stripped 5 bases from V and 7 bases from J, with 15 bases between. Germline V gene sequence: CDR1 LGHNA, CDR2 YNFKEQ. The CDR3 covers 15 residues. The CDR3 bases are TGTGCCAGCAGCGCTCAGGGGATCGGGAATTCACCCCTCCACTTT. Protein: CASSAQGIGNSPLHF.

The chain combines TRBV4-2 with TRBJ1-2; perhaps TRBD1 as D (6 bases). V was pared by 0 bases and J by 4 bases, with 12 bases between. CDR1 is LGHNA and CDR2 is YNFKEQ in the germline V gene. The CDR3 is 15 amino acids. The CDR3 DNA sequence: TGTGCCAGCAGCCAAGACGACGCGGACAGCTATGGCTACACCTTC. Its translation is CASSQDDADSYGYTF.

The rearrangement links TRBV30 to TRBJ2-2, with TRBD2 matching 7 bases. Germline V lookup: CDR1 GTSNPN, CDR2 SVGIG (reference sequence). V lost 4 bases, J lost 5 bases, and 10 bases stayed unmatched. This CDR3 spans 15 amino acids. The CDR3 bases are TGTGCCTGGAATGCCGGGGACTACGATACCGGGGAGCTGTTTTTT. Translated, it gives CAWNAGDYDTGELFF.

The rearrangement joins TRBV5-5 to TRBJ1-2, with a possible D match to TRBD1 (6 bases). This CDR3 region has 15 residues. Trimming took off 3 bases at V and 0 bases at J, with 12 bases between the two ends. Germline V lookup: CDR1 SGHKS, CDR2 YYEKEE (reference sequence). The CDR3 region is CASSSGGATNYGYTF. The CDR3 DNA reads as TGTGCCAGCAGCTCCGGGGGGGCCACTAACTATGGCTACACCTTC.

The gene calls are TRBV10-3 and TRBJ2-1; D unresolved. Germline values: CDR1 ENHRY, CDR2 SYGVKD. V was shortened by 0 bases and J by 3 bases, with 6 bases between the two germline ends. The CDR3 is 14 amino acids. CDR3 DNA sequence: TGTGCCATCAGTGAGTCTATTATCTACAATGAGCAGTTCTTC. It specifies CAISESIIYNEQFF.

The chain links TRBV4-3 to TRBJ2-3; D may match TRBD1 or TRBD2 (5 bases each). CDR3 length: 14 residues. V lost 4 bases and J 4 bases, leaving 12 bases between the germline ends. Germline V gene sequence: CDR1 LGHNA, CDR2 YSLEER. In nucleotides, the CDR3 is TGCGCCAGCAGCCGTGGGGGTGGCCCAGATACGCAGTATTTT. It is translated as CASSRGGGPDTQYF.

This chain joins TRBV11-2 and TRBJ1-1, with unresolved D. The ends were cut back, 7 bases at V and 3 bases at J, with 15 bases in the middle. The CDR3 consists of 14 residues. Germline-derived CDR1 and CDR2 are SGHAT and FQNNGV. DNA for the CDR3: TGTGCCAGCACCACCGGGAGGACTGACACTGAAGCTTTCTTT. The encoded protein is CASTTGRTDTEAFF.

The chain employs TRBV5-4 and TRBJ2-2, with 9 bases fitting TRBD2. CDR3 length: 17 amino acids. The germline CDR1 and CDR2 sequences are SGHNT and YYREEE (reference sequence). After removal of 0 bases from V and 5 bases from J, the junction contained 8 bases not matched to a gene. CDR3 amino acids: CASSLVSSGVVTGELFF. CDR3 DNA sequence: TGTGCCAGCAGCTTGGTGTCTAGCGGGGTTGTAACCGGGGAGCTGTTTTTT.

The J gene is TRBJ1-6, the V gene TRBV7-7, with 8 positions matching TRBD1. The CDR3 covers 14 residues. CDR1 SSHAT and CDR2 FNYEAQ come from the germline V gene (reference sequence). The CDR3 sequence is CASGANRGGSPLHF. The CDR3 coding sequence is TGTGCTAGCGGCGCGAACAGGGGGGGTTCACCCCTCCACTTT.

The chain links TRBV4-1 to TRBJ1-1; D unresolved. Germline-derived CDR1 and CDR2 are MGHRA and YSYEKL. V was pared by 1 base and J by 5 bases, with 5 bases between. The CDR3 loop spans 12 amino acids. The CDR3 sequence: CASSQGVTEAFF. As DNA, the CDR3 is TGCGCCAGCAGCCAAGGGGTGACTGAAGCTTTCTTT.

The chain joins TRBV18 to TRBJ1-2, with D uncertain. The germline gives CDR1 KGHSH, CDR2 LQKENI. This CDR3 region has 13 residues. The V and J ends lost 2 bases and 7 bases respectively, with 11 bases between them. CDR3 nucleotides: TGTGCCAGCTCACCAGGGGTGACCGGTGGCTACACCTTC. Encoded protein: CASSPGVTGGYTF.

The chain uses TRBV5-5 and TRBJ1-1, with 9 nucleotides matching TRBD1. CDR3 size: 15 residues. V lost 4 bases and J lost 5; bases outside the gene matches: 9. Germline V lookup: CDR1 SGHKS, CDR2 YYEKEE (reference sequence). CDR3 bases: TGTGCCAGCAGCCCGGGGGACAGGGACAGGACTGAAGCTTTCTTT. This encodes CASSPGDRDRTEAFF.

V usage is TRBV7-2 and J usage is TRBJ2-1, with D unresolved. The CDR3 is 13 amino acids. CDR1 is SGHTA and CDR2 is FQGNSA in the germline V gene. V lost 1 base, J lost 4 bases, and 5 bases lay in between. CDR3 sequence reads: CASSLDLYNEQFF. The CDR3, as DNA: TGTGCCAGCAGCTTAGATCTGTACAATGAGCAGTTCTTC.

The chain uses TRBV20-1 and TRBJ2-5; D unresolved. The CDR3 sequence is 11 residues long. V was shortened by 5 bases and J by 4 bases, with 8 bases between the two germline ends. Germline CDR1 DFQATT, CDR2 SNEGSKA (reference sequence). The CDR3 DNA follows: TGCAGTGCTGCCCCGGGAGAGACCCAGTACTTC. It is translated as CSAAPGETQYF.